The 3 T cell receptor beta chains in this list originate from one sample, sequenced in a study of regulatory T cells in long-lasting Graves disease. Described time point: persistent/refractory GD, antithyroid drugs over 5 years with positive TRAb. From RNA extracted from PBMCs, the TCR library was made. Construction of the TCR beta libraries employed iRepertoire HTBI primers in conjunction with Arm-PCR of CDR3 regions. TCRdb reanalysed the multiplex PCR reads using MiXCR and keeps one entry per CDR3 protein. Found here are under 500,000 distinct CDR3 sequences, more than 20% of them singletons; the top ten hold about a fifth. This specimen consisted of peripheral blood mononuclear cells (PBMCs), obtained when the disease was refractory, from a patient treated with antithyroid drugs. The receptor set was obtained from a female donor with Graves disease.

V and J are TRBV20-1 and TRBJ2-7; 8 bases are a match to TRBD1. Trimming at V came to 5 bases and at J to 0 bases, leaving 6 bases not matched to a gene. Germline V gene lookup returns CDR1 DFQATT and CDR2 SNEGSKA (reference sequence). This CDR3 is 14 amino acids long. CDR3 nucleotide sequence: TGCAGTGCTGTGGACAGGGCGAGCTCCTACGAGCAGTACTTC. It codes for CSAVDRASSYEQYF.

CDR3 in DNA: TGCGCCAGCAGCTTTACCTTGGAGACCCAGTACTTC. Its protein is CASSFTLETQYF. The chain links TRBV5-1 to TRBJ2-5; D gene uncertain. V shed 2 bases and J shed 5 bases, with 7 bases lying between them. There are 12 residues in the CDR3. Germline CDR1 SGHRS, CDR2 YFSETQ.

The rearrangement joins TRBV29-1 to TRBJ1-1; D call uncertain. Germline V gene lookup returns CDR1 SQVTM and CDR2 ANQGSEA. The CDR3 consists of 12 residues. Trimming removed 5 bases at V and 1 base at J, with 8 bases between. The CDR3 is CSVQTQNTEAFF. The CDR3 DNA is TGCAGCGTTCAAACACAGAACACTGAAGCTTTCTTT.